These T cell receptor beta chains were read from a single sample in a study of radiotherapy plus CTLA-4 blockade in lung cancer. Sequencing was performed with immunoSEQ multiplex PCR; in TCRdb, only in-frame clones are kept and a portion is missing. The sample carries 70,000 to 90,000 clones, around 87% recorded once. Sequences were derived from peripheral blood, sampled from a patient treated with radiotherapy plus ipilimumab. These receptors came from a human donor with non-small cell lung cancer who had stable disease on radiotherapy plus ipilimumab. Each CDR3 is given with its conserved first and last residue. The D gene is left open where the match is weak.

J: TRBJ2-7; D: TRBD2; V: TRBV6-5; DNA: TGCGCCAGCAGCATCACGGGACTAGACTCCTACGAGCAGTACTTC; CDR3: CASSITGLDSYEQYF
J: TRBJ2-6; D: .; V: TRBV5-1; DNA: TGCGCCAGCAGAGACGGGGGCCTGATCTCTGGGGCCAACGTCCTGACTTTC; CDR3: CASRDGGLISGANVLTF
J: TRBJ2-1; D: TRBD1; V: TRBV9; DNA: TGTGCCAGCAGCTGGACAGGGGCCGTCCACAATGAGCAGTTCTTC; CDR3: CASSWTGAVHNEQFF
J: TRBJ1-2; D: .; V: TRBV9; DNA: TGTGCCAGCAGCGCCCGGCTGGGCGATGGCTACACCTTC; CDR3: CASSARLGDGYTF
J: TRBJ2-1; D: .; V: TRBV18; DNA: TGTGCCAGCTCACCACCGGACAGTCTGGCCTACAATGAGCAGTTCTTC; CDR3: CASSPPDSLAYNEQFF
J: TRBJ2-2; D: TRBD2; V: TRBV30; DNA: TGTGCCTGGAGTGTCGGGCTAGCGGGAGTTCGGAACACCGGGGAGCTGTTTTTT; CDR3: CAWSVGLAGVRNTGELFF
J: TRBJ2-7; D: .; V: TRBV19; DNA: TGTGCCAGTAGTTCGAGGGCCCCGGGGACGGGATCCAAAGGGGAGCAGTACTTC; CDR3: CASSSRAPGTGSKGEQYF
J: TRBJ2-7; D: .; V: TRBV6-1; DNA: TGTGCCAGCAGGAGGGAACGATCCTACGAGCAGTACTTC; CDR3: CASRRERSYEQYF
J: TRBJ1-2; D: TRBD1; V: TRBV5-4; DNA: TGTGCCAGCAGCTTAGACAGGGCAGGCGGCTACACCTTC; CDR3: CASSLDRAGGYTF
J: TRBJ2-3; D: .; V: TRBV18; DNA: TGTGCCAGCTCACCCCCAGGGGCGGGGGGCACAGATACGCAGTATTTT; CDR3: CASSPPGAGGTDTQYF
J: TRBJ2-7; D: .; V: TRBV9; DNA: TGTGCCAGCAGTGGGGGAGAGCAGTACTTC; CDR3: CASSGGEQYF
J: TRBJ2-6; D: TRBD2; V: TRBV10-3; DNA: TGTGCCATTGGGACTAGCGGGTCTGGGGCCAACGTCCTGACTTTC; CDR3: CAIGTSGSGANVLTF
J: TRBJ1-1; D: .; V: TRBV30; DNA: TGTGCCTGCCCGGGACCGCAGAACACTGAAGCTTTCTTT; CDR3: CACPGPQNTEAFF
J: TRBJ2-7; D: .; V: TRBV19; DNA: TGTGCCAGTAGTCCTCAGGGACGGCCCTCCTACGAGCAGTACTTC; CDR3: CASSPQGRPSYEQYF
J: TRBJ1-6; D: .; V: TRBV19; DNA: TGTGCCAGTAGGTGGGGGCCTAATTCACCCCTCCACTTT; CDR3: CASRWGPNSPLHF
J: TRBJ2-7; D: TRBD2; V: TRBV5-1; DNA: TGCGCCAGCAGCTCCGGGACTAGCGGCTCCTACGAGCAGTACTTC; CDR3: CASSSGTSGSYEQYF
J: TRBJ2-7; D: TRBD1; V: TRBV11-2; DNA: TGTGCCAGCAGCTTAGATCAGGGACAGCTATACGAGCAGTACTTC; CDR3: CASSLDQGQLYEQYF